These 11 T cell receptor beta chains share one sample of origin, sequenced in a study of blood T cell repertoires in COVID-19. This table comes from immunoSEQ multiplex PCR, and its TCRdb copy is limited to in-frame clones, with some not included. There are 65,000 to 95,000 clones in the sample; 75% to 85% occur only once, and about a third lies in the top ten. The sequenced sample consisted of peripheral blood. These receptors were obtained from a man between 60 and 75 years old with COVID-19, enrolled during active disease.

This clone turned up a few times. The chain has TRBV9 and TRBJ2-2; TRBD2 matches at 8 bases. Germline assignment: CDR1 SGDLS and CDR2 YYNGEE. The CDR3 runs 17 residues. With V trimmed by 4 bases and J by 5 bases, 13 bases remained unmatched. For the CDR3, the DNA is TGTGCCAGCAGCCCGAGGGTCCTAGCGGGTGGGACCGGGGAGCTGTTTTTT. Its translation is CASSPRVLAGGTGELFF.

The DNA of the CDR3 is TGCGCCAGCAGCCAAGTTGGGGGGGGTACTGAAGCTTTCTTT. Its protein product is CASSQVGGGTEAFF. The chain links TRBV4-1 to TRBJ1-1; tentatively, D is TRBD1 (5 bases). Trimming removed 1 base at V and 5 bases at J, with 11 bases between. The CDR3 runs 14 residues. CDR1 is MGHRA and CDR2 is YSYEKL in the germline V gene.

This chain connects TRBV6-5 to TRBJ1-6; no firm D call. The CDR3 sequence is 14 residues long. Germline V lookup: CDR1 MNHEY, CDR2 SVGAGI. The germline V and J ends were trimmed by 6 bases and 12 bases, with 18 bases remaining between them. The CDR3 loop is CASRPPLIRGPLHF. The CDR3 nucleotides are TGTGCCAGCAGACCCCCATTGATACGGGGACCCCTCCACTTT.

The chain combines TRBV5-1 with TRBJ2-5, with TRBD1 matching 8 bases. V lost 3 bases, J lost 5 bases, and 3 bases stayed unmatched. The CDR3 consists of 13 residues. Germline-derived CDR1 and CDR2 are SGHRS and YFSETQ. This CDR3 reads CASSSTGVETQYF. DNA for the CDR3: TGCGCCAGCAGCTCGACAGGGGTCGAGACCCAGTACTTC.

This chain links TRBV5-1 with TRBJ2-7; D not resolved. The CDR3 loop spans 14 amino acids. Germline CDR1 is SGHRS and CDR2 is YFSETQ. Trimming removed 1 base at V and 0 bases at J, with 8 bases between. CDR3 in amino acids: CASSLNSFSYEQYF. CDR3 sequence (DNA): TGCGCCAGCAGCTTGAACAGCTTCTCCTACGAGCAGTACTTC. The whole variable domain, remainder taken from reference TRBV5-1 and TRBJ2-7, is KAGVTQTPRYLIKTRGQQVTLSCSPISGHRSVSWYQQTPGQGLQFLFEYFSETQRNKGNFPGRFSGRQFSNSRSEMNVSTLELGDSALYLCASSLNSFSYEQYFGPGTRLTVT.

The CDR3 sequence: CASSVATFIGEQFF. CDR3 bases: TGTGCCAGCAGCGTAGCTACCTTCATTGGTGAGCAGTTCTTC. The V and J genes are TRBV9 and TRBJ2-1; D gene unclear. The CDR3 runs to 14 residues. Trimming shortened V by 0 bases and J by 9 bases, and 13 bases separated the two germline ends. Germline V gives CDR1 SGDLS, CDR2 YYNGEE.

The chain recombines TRBV7-9 with TRBJ1-2; no definite D call. V was pared by 1 base and J by 2 bases, with 14 bases between. The CDR3 extends over 16 amino acids. CDR1 and CDR2 from the germline V gene are SEHNR and FQNEAQ (reference sequence). The CDR3 here is CASSLGGGNLNYGYTF. The CDR3 DNA reads TGTGCCAGCAGCTTAGGAGGCGGGAACTTAAACTATGGCTACACCTTC.

V is TRBV2 and J is TRBJ2-5; 7 bases match TRBD2. Trimming at V came to 6 bases and at J to 5 bases, leaving 18 bases not matched to a gene. The germline V gene has CDR1 SNHLY and CDR2 FYNNEI. The CDR3 is made up of 17 amino acids. CDR3 DNA: TGTGCCAGCAGGGAGGAGGGACGGGACTATCTCGGGGAGACCCAGTACTTC. Translated: CASREEGRDYLGETQYF.

This clone was found once. This chain's CDR3 is CASSVATGGRNTEAFF. In DNA, the CDR3 is TGTGCCAGCAGCGTAGCTACAGGGGGGAGGAACACTGAAGCTTTCTTT. The chain couples TRBV9 to TRBJ1-1; 8 positions agree with TRBD1. CDR1 SGDLS and CDR2 YYNGEE come from the germline V gene. Germline trimming cut 0 bases from V and 1 base from J; bases unmatched to any gene: 5. CDR3 length: 16 amino acids. Variable domain in full (rest from reference TRBV9 and TRBJ1-1): DSGVTQTPKHLITATGQRVTLRCSPRSGDLSVYWYQQSLDQGLQFLIQYYNGEERAKGNILERFSAQQFPDLHSELNLSSLELGDSALYFCASSVATGGRNTEAFFGQGTRLTVV.

V gene TRBV19 combines with J gene TRBJ2-5, with 10 bases that match TRBD2. The CDR3 is 16 residues long. Trimming removed 3 bases from V and 0 bases from J; junction bases left unmatched: 4. CDR1 is LNHDA, CDR2 SQIVND, per germline (reference sequence). The CDR3 DNA sequence: TGTGCCAGTAGTATGCTAGCGGGGGAAGACCAAGAGACCCAGTACTTC. Translating it yields CASSMLAGEDQETQYF.

This rearrangement joins TRBV15 to TRBJ2-5; 9 bases are shared with TRBD2. The CDR3 spans 17 residues. Germline V lookup: CDR1 LNHNV, CDR2 YYDKDF (reference sequence). J gave up 5 bases and V 3 bases, and 13 bases lay outside the gene matches. The CDR3 nucleotides are TGTGCCACCAGCAGGCGGACCGGGACTAGCCTGGCCGAGACCCAGTACTTC. It specifies CATSRRTGTSLAETQYF. The variable domain in full, with the rest retrieved from reference TRBV15 and TRBJ2-5, is DAMVIQNPRYQVTQFGKPVTLSCSQTLNHNVMYWYQQKSSQAPKLLFHYYDKDFNNEADTPDNFQSRRPNTSFCFLDIRSPGLGDTAMYLCATSRRTGTSLAETQYFGPGTRLLVL.